This T cell receptor beta chain comes out of a study of OX40 agonist ivuxolimab in advanced cancers. Study as a whole: Six ivuxolimab dose levels, 0.01 to 10 mg/kg, were given intravenously every 2 weeks. Anti-PD-1, anti-PD-L1 or anti-CTLA-4 therapy given earlier was allowed, and 40% had some.

Sampled blood was obtained at baseline, cycle 4 day 1, and cycle 7 day 1. Measured with immunoSEQ multiplex PCR; TCRdb has only the in-frame clones, and not every one. The sample contains about 58,000 clones, about 86% of which appear only once. The germline V gene encodes CDR1 MNHEY and CDR2 SVGAGI. The CDR3 length is 13 residues. The V gene lost 9 bases and the J gene lost 2 bases, with 12 bases spanning the gap. Study-level results: No antigen was identified for the clonally expanded peripheral T cells.

This clone has only one observation. Its antigen is undetermined. The sequences come from CD4+ or CD8+ T cells sorted from blood, collected in a trial of the OX40 agonist ivuxolimab. The genes are TRBV6-5 and TRBJ2-3; the D is unclear. This TCR was sampled from an adult with an advanced solid tumor such as melanoma, head and neck, liver or kidney cancer. The CDR3 DNA sequence: TGTGCCAGTGCCTTACAATACACAGATACGCAGTATTTT. Its protein product is CASALQYTDTQYF.